The sequence of this T cell receptor (beta chain) was determined in a study of blood T cell repertoires in COVID-19. Background on the study: Samples came from the United States, Italy and Spain, spanning acute and convalescent COVID-19.

The V gene's germline CDR1 is MDHEN and CDR2 SYDVKM. V dropped 0 bases and J dropped 4 bases, with 6 bases sitting between them. The CDR3 is made up of 14 amino acids. How the authors handled the data: Nucleated cell number was recorded as an estimate derived from reference gene primer amplification. Profiling relied on immunoSEQ multiplex PCR, and the TCRdb table lists in-frame clones only, not all of them. V and J calls and clone size follow that table, whereas D and trimming were derived from the DNA. The repertoire holds about 230,000 clones, with around 84% as singletons. V usage is TRBV28 and J usage is TRBJ1-4; D uncertain. The sequence was collected from a man over 45 with COVID-19, enrolled during active disease. Input material: peripheral blood. The CDR3 DNA is TGTGCCAGCAGTTTATGGCCAGATAATGAAAAACTGTTTTTT. Its protein product is CASSLWPDNEKLFF.